Given below is one T cell receptor beta chain in context. The target antigen is unknown. The CDR3 length is 15 residues. Germline-derived CDR1 and CDR2 are MNHNS and SASEGT. V lost 3 bases and J lost 0, with 8 bases in between. This sample was taken from a study of blood T cells in healthy people across ages. Across the whole study: When template switching was applied, about one barcoded beta molecule was captured per two T cells.

A second PCR, run for about 7 to 11 cycles, used a sample-barcoded 5' primer plus a J-beta primer mix. In TCRdb, the 5' RACE reads were re-called with MiXCR into one record per CDR3 protein. Among roughly 1,800,000 distinct CDR3 sequences listed, 49% were seen once. Findings and limits, study-wide: Naive CD4+ cells and diversity were both higher in long-lived donors than in aged donors. The study could not conclusively compare naive and antigen-experienced cells, given its unsorted PBMCs.

This TCR was sampled from a woman aged 35 to 49 in good health. Sequenced sample: blood. The chain is built from TRBV6-1 and TRBJ2-2; the D gene is possibly TRBD2 (6 bases). This CDR3 reads CASSDGGTNTGELFF. CDR3 coding DNA: TGTGCCAGCAGTGATGGGGGGACGAACACCGGGGAGCTGTTTTTT.